This T cell receptor beta chain comes out of a study of human T cells and chemical hapten exposure. TCRdb re-called the RACE reads with MiXCR, one entry per CDR3 protein. The sample has more than 150,000 distinct CDR3 sequences, almost 30% seen once. Noted time point: pre-sensitization, week 0. Specified treatment: therapeutic diphenylcyclopropenone sensitization with weekly scalp DPC. The germline CDR1 and CDR2 sequences are DFQATT and SNEGSKA (reference sequence). The trim removed 3 bases at V and 4 bases at J, leaving 7 bases unmatched. This CDR3 region has 14 residues. Material: whole blood, obtained in connection with sensitization to the hapten diphenylcyclopropenone (DPC). This chain uses TRBV20-1 with TRBJ1-1; 8 bases map to TRBD1. The receptor's source is a woman aged 25-40 years with alopecia areata. Some clones in this sample may be carry-over from other donors' samples. The CDR3 DNA follows: TGCAGTGCTAGTGGACAGGGAGGGAGCACTGAAGCTTTCTTT. It codes for CSASGQGGSTEAFF.